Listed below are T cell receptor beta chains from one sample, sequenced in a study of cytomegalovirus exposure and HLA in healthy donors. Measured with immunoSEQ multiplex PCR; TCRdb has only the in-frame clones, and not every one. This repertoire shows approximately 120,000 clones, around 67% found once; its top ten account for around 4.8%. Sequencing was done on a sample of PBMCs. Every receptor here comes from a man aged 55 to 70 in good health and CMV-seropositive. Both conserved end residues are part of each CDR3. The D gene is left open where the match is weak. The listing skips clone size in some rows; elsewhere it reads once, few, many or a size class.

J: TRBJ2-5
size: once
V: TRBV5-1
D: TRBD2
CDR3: CASSPGTSGGVETQYF
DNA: TGCGCCAGCAGCCCTGGGACTAGCGGGGGGGTAGAGACCCAGTACTTC

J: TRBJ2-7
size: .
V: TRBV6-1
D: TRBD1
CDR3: CASSPQGADYEQYF
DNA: TGTGCCAGCAGTCCCCAGGGGGCAGACTACGAGCAGTACTTC

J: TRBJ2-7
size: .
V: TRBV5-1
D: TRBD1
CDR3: CASSLSVGQGYEQYF
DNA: TGCGCCAGCAGCTTGAGTGTAGGACAGGGGTACGAGCAGTACTTC

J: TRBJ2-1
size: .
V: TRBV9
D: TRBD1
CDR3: CASSPRGPLNEQFF
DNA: TGTGCCAGCAGCCCTAGGGGGCCCCTGAATGAGCAGTTCTTC

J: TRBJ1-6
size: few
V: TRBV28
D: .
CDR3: CASSFLGRNSPLHF
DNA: TGTGCCAGCAGTTTTCTGGGGAGAAATTCACCCCTCCACTTT

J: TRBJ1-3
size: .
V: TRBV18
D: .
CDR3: CASLTGSSGNTIYF
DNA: TGTGCCAGCCTTACGGGGAGCTCTGGAAACACCATATATTTT

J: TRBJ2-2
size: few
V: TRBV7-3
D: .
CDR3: CASRAGDPTGELFF
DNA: TGTGCCAGCAGGGCAGGGGATCCCACCGGGGAGCTGTTTTTT

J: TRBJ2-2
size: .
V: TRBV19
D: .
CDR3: CASSIYLDTGELFF
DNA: TGTGCCAGTAGTATCTATCTGGACACCGGGGAGCTGTTTTTT

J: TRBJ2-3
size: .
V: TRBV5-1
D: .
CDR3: CASSDGADTQYF
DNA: TGCGCCAGCAGCGACGGGGCAGATACGCAGTATTTT

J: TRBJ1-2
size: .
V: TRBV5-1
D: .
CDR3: CASSLEPGGARLRGYTF
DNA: TGCGCCAGCAGCTTGGAACCTGGGGGCGCGAGGTTACGCGGCTACACCTTC

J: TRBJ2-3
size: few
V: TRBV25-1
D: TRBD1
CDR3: CASSPRTGPDHF
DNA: TGTGCCAGCAGTCCTAGGACAGGACCGGACCATTTT

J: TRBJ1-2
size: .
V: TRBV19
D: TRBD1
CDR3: CASQWQGVDGYTF
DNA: TGTGCCAGTCAGTGGCAGGGGGTCGATGGCTACACCTTC

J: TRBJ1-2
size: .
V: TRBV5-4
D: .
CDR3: CAIQGGPINYGYTF
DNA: TGTGCCATACAGGGAGGGCCGATTAACTATGGCTACACCTTC

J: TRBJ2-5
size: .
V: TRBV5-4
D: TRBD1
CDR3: CASSLGMAGGLETQYF
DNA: TGTGCCAGCAGCTTAGGGATGGCAGGGGGTTTGGAGACCCAGTACTTC

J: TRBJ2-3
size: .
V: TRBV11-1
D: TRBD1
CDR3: CASSLGQGTDTQYF
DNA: TGTGCCAGCAGCCTTGGACAGGGCACAGATACGCAGTATTTT

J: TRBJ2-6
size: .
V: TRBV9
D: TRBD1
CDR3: CASSTLGTGHSGANVLTF
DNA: TGTGCCAGCAGCACCCTCGGGACAGGCCACTCTGGGGCCAACGTCCTGACTTTC

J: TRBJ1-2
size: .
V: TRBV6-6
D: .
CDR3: CASSLNSIAYGYTF
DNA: TGTGCCAGCAGTCTAAATTCCATCGCCTATGGCTACACCTTC

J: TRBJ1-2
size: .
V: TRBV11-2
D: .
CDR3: CASSNGVYGYTF
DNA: TGTGCCAGCAGCAACGGGGTCTATGGCTACACCTTC

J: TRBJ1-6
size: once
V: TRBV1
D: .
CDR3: CTSSRSSDNSPLHF
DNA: TGCACCAGCAGCCGGAGTTCCGATAATTCACCCCTCCACTTT

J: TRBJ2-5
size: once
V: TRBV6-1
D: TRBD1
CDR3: CASARTGLETQYF
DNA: TGTGCCAGCGCCAGGACAGGGTTGGAGACCCAGTACTTC

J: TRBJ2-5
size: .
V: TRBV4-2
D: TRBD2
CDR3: CASSLQLAEGSIQYF
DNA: TGTGCCAGCAGCCTGCAACTAGCGGAAGGAAGTATTCAGTACTTC

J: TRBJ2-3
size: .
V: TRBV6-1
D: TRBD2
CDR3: CASSEALLAGGRDTQYF
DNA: TGTGCCAGCAGTGAAGCGTTACTAGCGGGGGGCAGGGATACGCAGTATTTT

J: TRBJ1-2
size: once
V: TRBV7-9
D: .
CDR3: CASSFGAVNYGYTF
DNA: TGTGCCAGCAGCTTTGGGGCAGTTAACTATGGCTACACCTTC

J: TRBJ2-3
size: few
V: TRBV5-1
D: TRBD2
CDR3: CASSSGTTADTQYF
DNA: TGCGCCAGCAGCTCGGGGACTACCGCAGATACGCAGTATTTT

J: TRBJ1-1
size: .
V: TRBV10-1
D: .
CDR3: CASSVAALNTEAFF
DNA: TGCGCCAGCAGTGTGGCGGCCCTGAACACTGAAGCTTTCTTT

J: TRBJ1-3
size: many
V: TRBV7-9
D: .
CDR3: CASSLSRYSSGNTIYF
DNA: TGTGCCAGCAGCTTAAGCAGATACAGCTCTGGAAACACCATATATTTT

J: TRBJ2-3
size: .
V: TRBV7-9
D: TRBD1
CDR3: CASSRTGGQDTQYF
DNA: TGTGCCAGCAGTAGGACAGGGGGGCAAGATACGCAGTATTTT

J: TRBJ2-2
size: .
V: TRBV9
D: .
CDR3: CASSVTPGQLNTGELFF
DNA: TGTGCCAGCAGCGTGACGCCGGGACAACTGAACACCGGGGAGCTGTTTTTT

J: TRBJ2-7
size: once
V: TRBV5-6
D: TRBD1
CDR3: CASSLDRDHEQYF
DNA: TGTGCCAGCAGCCTTGACAGGGACCACGAGCAGTACTTC

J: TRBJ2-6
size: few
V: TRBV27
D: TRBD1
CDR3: CASSPNRDSAFGANVLTF
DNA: TGTGCCAGCAGTCCCAACCGGGACAGCGCTTTTGGGGCCAACGTCCTGACTTTC

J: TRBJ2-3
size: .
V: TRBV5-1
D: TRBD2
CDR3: CASSSVLAGGTDTQYF
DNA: TGCGCCAGCAGTTCTGTATTAGCGGGGGGCACAGATACGCAGTATTTT

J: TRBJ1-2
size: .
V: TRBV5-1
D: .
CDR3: CASSLFGGADYGYTF
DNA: TGCGCCAGCAGCTTGTTTGGGGGGGCGGACTATGGCTACACCTTC

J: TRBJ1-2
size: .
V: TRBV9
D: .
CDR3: CASSVDREGYGYTF
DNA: TGTGCCAGCAGCGTAGACAGGGAGGGCTATGGCTACACCTTC

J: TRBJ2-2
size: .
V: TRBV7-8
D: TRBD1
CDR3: CASSLLGQGRTGELFF
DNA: TGTGCCAGCAGCTTACTCGGACAGGGTAGGACCGGGGAGCTGTTTTTT

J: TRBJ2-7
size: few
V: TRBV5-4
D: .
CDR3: CASSFTGNYEQYF
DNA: TGTGCCAGCAGCTTCACAGGGAACTACGAGCAGTACTTC

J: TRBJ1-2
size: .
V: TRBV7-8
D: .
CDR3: CASSLAGKGVFYGYTF
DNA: TGTGCCAGCAGCTTAGCCGGCAAGGGGGTTTTTTATGGCTACACCTTC

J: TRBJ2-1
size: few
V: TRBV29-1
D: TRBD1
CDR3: CSVSRAGGSNEQFF
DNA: TGCAGCGTGTCCCGCGCAGGGGGAAGCAATGAGCAGTTCTTC

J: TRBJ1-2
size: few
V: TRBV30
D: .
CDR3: CAWSVGAYGYTF
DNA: TGTGCCTGGAGTGTAGGGGCGTATGGCTACACCTTC

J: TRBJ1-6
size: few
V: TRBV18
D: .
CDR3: CASSRVGDLNSPLHF
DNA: TGTGCCAGCTCACGTGTTGGGGACTTGAATTCACCCCTCCACTTT

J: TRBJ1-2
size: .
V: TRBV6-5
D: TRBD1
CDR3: CASTQDRAVYGYTF
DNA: TGTGCCAGCACTCAAGACAGGGCGGTCTATGGCTACACCTTC

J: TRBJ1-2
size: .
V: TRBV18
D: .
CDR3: CASSPLREQGVGYTF
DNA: TGTGCCAGCTCACCCCTTAGGGAACAGGGCGTTGGCTACACCTTC

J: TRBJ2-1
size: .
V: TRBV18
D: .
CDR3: CASSPPGNSYNEQFF
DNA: TGTGCCAGCTCACCACCCGGGAATTCCTACAATGAGCAGTTCTTC